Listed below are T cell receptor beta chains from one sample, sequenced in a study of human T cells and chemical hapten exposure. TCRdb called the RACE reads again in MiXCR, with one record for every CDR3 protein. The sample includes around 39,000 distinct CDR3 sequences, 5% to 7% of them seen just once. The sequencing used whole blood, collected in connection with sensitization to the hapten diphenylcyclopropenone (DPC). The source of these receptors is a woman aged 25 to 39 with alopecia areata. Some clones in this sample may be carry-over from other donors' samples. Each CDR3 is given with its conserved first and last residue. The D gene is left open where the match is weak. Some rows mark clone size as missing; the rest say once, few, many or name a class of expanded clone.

CDR3aa: CASRRGQGLDEQYF
CDR3nt: TGTGCCAGCAGACGGGGACAGGGCCTGGACGAGCAGTACTTC
abundance: few
d_gene: TRBD1
j_gene: TRBJ2-7
v_gene: TRBV6-2/TRBV6-3

CDR3aa: CSVRLNTEAFF
CDR3nt: TGCAGCGTCCGTTTGAACACTGAAGCTTTCTTT
abundance: NA
d_gene: NA
j_gene: TRBJ1-1
v_gene: TRBV29-1

CDR3aa: CASSLVVSGFQGHYGYTF
CDR3nt: TGTGCCAGCAGCTTAGTCGTTTCCGGGTTTCAAGGGCACTATGGCTACACCTTC
abundance: NA
d_gene: NA
j_gene: TRBJ1-2
v_gene: TRBV7-2

CDR3aa: CASSPDRGRGRTEAFF
CDR3nt: TGTGCCAGCAGCCCCGACAGGGGGCGGGGACGCACTGAAGCTTTCTTT
abundance: many
d_gene: TRBD1
j_gene: TRBJ1-1
v_gene: TRBV2

CDR3aa: CASSFPPLSYNEQFF
CDR3nt: TGTGCCAGCAGTTTTCCTCCCCTATCCTACAATGAGCAGTTCTTC
abundance: few
d_gene: NA
j_gene: TRBJ2-1
v_gene: TRBV12-3/TRBV12-4

CDR3aa: CASSLAWQGGTDTQYF
CDR3nt: TGTGCCAGCAGCTTAGCGTGGCAGGGGGGCACAGATACGCAGTATTTT
abundance: many
d_gene: TRBD1
j_gene: TRBJ2-3
v_gene: TRBV7-8

CDR3aa: CASSFYDTQYF
CDR3nt: TGTGCCAGCAGCTTTTACGATACGCAGTATTTT
abundance: NA
d_gene: NA
j_gene: TRBJ2-3
v_gene: TRBV7-2

CDR3aa: CASRTGGAGTGELFF
CDR3nt: TGTGCCAGCAGGACAGGGGGCGCGGGGACCGGGGAGCTGTTTTTT
abundance: NA
d_gene: TRBD1
j_gene: TRBJ2-2
v_gene: TRBV12-3/TRBV12-4

CDR3aa: CASSGDNTGELFF
CDR3nt: TGTGCCAGCAGTGGGGACAACACCGGGGAGCTGTTTTTT
abundance: large
d_gene: NA
j_gene: TRBJ2-2
v_gene: TRBV6-4

CDR3aa: CASSPPDGGWGTEAFF
CDR3nt: TGTGCCAGCAGCCCCCCGGATGGGGGGTGGGGGACTGAAGCTTTCTTT
abundance: many
d_gene: NA
j_gene: TRBJ1-1
v_gene: TRBV7-2

CDR3aa: CASSWRSYNEQFF
CDR3nt: TGTGCCAGCAGTTGGAGGTCCTACAATGAGCAGTTCTTC
abundance: NA
d_gene: NA
j_gene: TRBJ2-1
v_gene: TRBV28

CDR3aa: CASSPSGQGARKLFF
CDR3nt: TGTGCCAGCTCACCTTCGGGACAGGGAGCGCGAAAACTGTTTTTT
abundance: few
d_gene: TRBD1
j_gene: TRBJ1-4
v_gene: TRBV18

CDR3aa: CASSPRQDPSNQPQHF
CDR3nt: TGTGCCAGCTCACCAAGACAGGACCCTAGCAATCAGCCCCAGCATTTT
abundance: few
d_gene: NA
j_gene: TRBJ1-5
v_gene: TRBV18

CDR3aa: CASSLQRGGPNTQYF
CDR3nt: TGTGCCAGCAGCCTCCAGCGGGGGGGCCCAAATACGCAGTATTTT
abundance: many
d_gene: TRBD2
j_gene: TRBJ2-3
v_gene: TRBV12-3/TRBV12-4

CDR3aa: CASSLDGTGFSPLHF
CDR3nt: TGCGCCAGCAGCTTGGATGGGACAGGCTTCTCACCCCTCCACTTT
abundance: many
d_gene: TRBD1
j_gene: TRBJ1-6
v_gene: TRBV5-1

CDR3aa: CASTLGGVTEAFF
CDR3nt: TGTGCCAGCACCCTAGGTGGGGTTACTGAAGCTTTCTTT
abundance: NA
d_gene: NA
j_gene: TRBJ1-1
v_gene: TRBV12-3/TRBV12-4

CDR3aa: CASSQVSSYEQYF
CDR3nt: TGTGCCAGCAGCCAGGTGAGCTCCTACGAGCAGTACTTC
abundance: NA
d_gene: NA
j_gene: TRBJ2-7
v_gene: TRBV3-1

CDR3aa: CASSSLRHDATDTQYF
CDR3nt: TGTGCCAGCAGCTCGCTAAGACATGACGCGACAGATACGCAGTATTTT
abundance: NA
d_gene: NA
j_gene: TRBJ2-3
v_gene: TRBV11-2

CDR3aa: CAISSSPTAYEQYF
CDR3nt: TGTGCCATCAGCTCCTCCCCGACGGCCTACGAGCAGTACTTC
abundance: NA
d_gene: NA
j_gene: TRBJ2-7
v_gene: TRBV10-3

CDR3aa: CASSLPDSQETQYF
CDR3nt: TGTGCCAGCAGTTTACCAGACAGCCAAGAGACCCAGTACTTC
abundance: NA
d_gene: NA
j_gene: TRBJ2-5
v_gene: TRBV12-3/TRBV12-4

CDR3aa: CASSLGSRGLNTEAFF
CDR3nt: TGTGCCAGCAGCTTAGGGTCCAGGGGGTTGAACACTGAAGCTTTCTTT
abundance: many
d_gene: TRBD1
j_gene: TRBJ1-1
v_gene: TRBV11-2

CDR3aa: CATSRDYGAGYGYTF
CDR3nt: TGTGCCACCAGCAGAGATTACGGGGCGGGGTATGGCTACACCTTC
abundance: many
d_gene: NA
j_gene: TRBJ1-2
v_gene: TRBV15

CDR3aa: CSARYTGGLKPQHF
CDR3nt: TGCAGTGCTAGGTACACAGGGGGTCTGAAGCCCCAGCATTTT
abundance: many
d_gene: TRBD1
j_gene: TRBJ1-5
v_gene: TRBV20-1

CDR3aa: CSASDAGVAKNIQYF
CDR3nt: TGCAGTGCTAGCGACGCGGGCGTAGCCAAAAACATTCAGTACTTC
abundance: many
d_gene: NA
j_gene: TRBJ2-4
v_gene: TRBV20-1

CDR3aa: CSAEKLAGDYNEQFF
CDR3nt: TGCAGTGCTGAGAAACTAGCGGGGGACTACAATGAGCAGTTCTTC
abundance: many
d_gene: TRBD2
j_gene: TRBJ2-1
v_gene: TRBV20-1